The 7 T cell receptor beta chains in this list originate from one sample, sequenced in a study of cytomegalovirus exposure and HLA in healthy donors. Assay: immunoSEQ multiplex PCR; the TCRdb copy retains only in-frame clones and omits some. In the table there are fewer than 100,000 clones, around 90% of which are singletons. Sequenced material: PBMCs. The source is a young man in good health and CMV-seronegative.

V and J are TRBV5-4 and TRBJ2-5; possible D gene TRBD2, 6 bases. Looked up from germline, CDR1 is SGHNT and CDR2 is YYREEE (reference sequence). The CDR3 contains 13 residues. V was shortened by 2 bases and J by 2 bases, with 7 bases between the two germline ends. DNA of the CDR3: TGTGCCAGCAGCTTTGCGGGGCAAGAGACCCAGTACTTC. It codes for CASSFAGQETQYF.

The chain has TRBV7-9 and TRBJ1-4, with 8 bases lining up with TRBD1. Germline CDR1 reads SEHNR; CDR2 reads FQNEAQ (reference sequence). The CDR3 runs 16 residues. The V gene end was trimmed by 5 bases and the J gene end by 1 base; junction bases not matched to a gene: 6. The CDR3 DNA is TGTGCCAGCAGCCCCGGCAGGGGGCTAACTAATGAAAAACTGTTTTTT. Translating it yields CASSPGRGLTNEKLFF.

The V call is TRBV6-6, the J call TRBJ1-3; a weak D match, TRBD1 (5 bases). This CDR3 is 16 amino acids long. V gave up 1 base and J gave up 2 bases, with 12 bases separating them. Germline CDR1 and CDR2: MNHNY and SVGAGI (reference sequence). This CDR3 reads CASSYFQTDAGNTIYF. The CDR3 DNA is TGTGCCAGCAGTTACTTCCAGACAGACGCTGGAAACACCATATATTTT.

This clone occurred once. J is TRBJ2-7 and V is TRBV18; 7 bases map to TRBD1. The CDR3 contains 13 residues. Germline V CDR1 and CDR2: KGHSH, LQKENI. Trimming took 3 bases from V and 3 from J; bases not matched to a gene: 2. The CDR3: CASSPRDSYEQYF. The DNA for the CDR3 is TGTGCCAGCTCACCCCGGGACAGCTACGAGCAGTACTTC. Together with reference TRBV18 and TRBJ2-7, the CDR3 gives the full variable domain: NAGVMQNPRHLVRRRGQEARLRCSPMKGHSHVYWYRQLPEEGLKFMVYLQKENIIDESGMPKERFSAEFPKEGPSILRIQQVVRGDSAAYFCASSPRDSYEQYFGPGTRLTVT.

The genes are TRBV28 and TRBJ2-3, with 7 bases identical to TRBD2. Germline V gene data show CDR1 as MDHEN and CDR2 as SYDVKM. J lost 5 bases, V lost 5 bases, and 7 bases had no gene match. The CDR3 loop spans 14 amino acids. The CDR3: CASSQGLGLDTQYF. The CDR3 region has the DNA TGTGCCAGCAGTCAAGGACTAGGCTTAGATACGCAGTATTTT.

This chain uses TRBV5-5 with TRBJ2-7; D is unclear. The CDR3 runs 16 residues. Per germline, CDR1 SGHKS and CDR2 YYEKEE (reference sequence). The V end was cut by 4 bases, the J end by 3 bases, with 20 bases between. CDR3 in DNA: TGTGCCAGCAGCGGTGACAAGGCCCTGCCGCGCTACGAGCAGTACTTC. Translation: CASSGDKALPRYEQYF.

This clone was observed a few times. The chain joins TRBV6-4 to TRBJ2-1; 9 positions agree with TRBD2. The V gene's germline CDR1 is MRHNA and CDR2 SNTAGT. The CDR3 consists of 15 residues. Trimming took 5 bases from V and 8 from J; bases not matched to a gene: 10. CDR3 bases: TGTGCCAGCAGTAAAAAAGCGGGGGGCGGGGATGAGCAGTTCTTC. Translated: CASSKKAGGGDEQFF.